A single sample is the source of the 6 T cell receptor beta chains below, sequenced in a study of T cell changes during pregnancy in multiple sclerosis. TCRdb keeps only in-frame clones here, not all; method: immunoSEQ multiplex PCR. This table holds about 80,000 clones, 94% found once. Sequenced material: peripheral blood, taken in the second trimester of pregnancy. These receptors were obtained from a female donor in good health, enrolled as a control in a pregnancy study.

The V and J genes are TRBV5-6 and TRBJ1-1; D is perhaps TRBD1 (5 bases). Trimming left V 2 bases short and J 3 bases short, with 11 bases between. CDR1 and CDR2 (germline): SGHDT, YYEEEE. CDR3 length equals 14 residues. The CDR3 region has the DNA TGTGCCAGCAGCTTCCATGGGGCGTACACTGAAGCTTTCTTT. Translation gives CASSFHGAYTEAFF.

The V gene is TRBV4-2, the J gene TRBJ2-7, with TRBD2 as a possible D gene (6 bases). There are 15 residues in the CDR3. The V end lost 0 bases, the J end lost 0 bases, and 9 bases lay between the germline ends. Looked up from germline, CDR1 is LGHNA and CDR2 is YNFKEQ. The CDR3 here is CASSQEVADSYEQYF. The CDR3 DNA sequence: TGTGCCAGCAGCCAAGAAGTAGCGGACTCCTACGAGCAGTACTTC.

The gene calls are TRBV27 and TRBJ2-1; D is unresolved. The V gene's germline CDR1 is MNHEY and CDR2 SMNVEV (reference sequence). Trimming left V 5 bases short and J 4 bases short, with 6 bases between. The CDR3 covers 12 residues. For the CDR3, the DNA is TGTGCCAGCAGTACTGAATACAATGAGCAGTTCTTC. It translates to CASSTEYNEQFF.

V usage is TRBV4-1 and J usage is TRBJ2-7; TRBD2 might be the D (6 bases). This CDR3 contains 15 residues. Trimming removed 2 bases from V and 1 base from J, with 12 bases in between. From germline, CDR1 is MGHRA and CDR2 YSYEKL. The chain's CDR3 is CASSQRAGESYEQYF. The DNA of the CDR3 is TGCGCCAGCAGCCAAAGAGCGGGTGAATCCTACGAGCAGTACTTC.

This sequence joins TRBV19 and TRBJ1-1, with 8 bases lining up with TRBD1. The J segment lost 5 bases and the V segment lost 6 bases, leaving 8 bases of the junction unmatched. The CDR3 spans 14 residues. Germline CDR1 and CDR2: LNHDA and SQIVND (reference sequence). In DNA, the CDR3 is TGTGCCAGTAGGTTACAGGGGGATCTTACTGAAGCTTTCTTT. It codes for CASRLQGDLTEAFF.

V gene TRBV29-1 combines with J gene TRBJ2-1; perhaps TRBD1 as D (5 bases). Trimming removed 1 base at V and 5 bases at J, with 9 bases between. The CDR3 is 13 amino acids. Per the germline V gene, CDR1 is SQVTM and CDR2 is ANQGSEA. This CDR3 is CSVEGGWDNEQFF. CDR3 DNA sequence: TGCAGCGTTGAAGGGGGCTGGGACAATGAGCAGTTCTTC.